These T cell receptor beta chains were read from a single sample in a study of glioma-infiltrating T cells. From the multiplex PCR reads, TCRdb called clonotypes with MiXCR, one entry per CDR3 protein. This sample has 100,000 to 150,000 distinct CDR3 sequences, with around 25% found just once. The sequenced sample consisted of glioma tissue, nonneoplastic brain tissue, or PBMCs (not recorded which). The receptors derive from a human donor with low-grade glioma or glioblastoma, undergoing nonglioma brain surgery, or in good health (not recorded which). Each CDR3 is given with its conserved first and last residue. Each record gives: clone size, J gene, D gene, V gene, CDR3 length, CDR3 DNA, CDR3 protein. The D gene is left open where the match is weak. Not all rows give a size; the values are once, few, many and, for expanded clones, a class.

many	TRBJ2-2	NA	TRBV28	13	TGTGCCAGCAGTTTGAGGGCGTCCGGGGAGCTGTTTTTT	CASSLRASGELFF
NA	TRBJ2-2	TRBD2	TRBV7-9	16	TGTGCCGTCCTATCCTTAGCGGGGGCCATCACCGGGGAGCTGTTTTTT	CAVLSLAGAITGELFF
NA	TRBJ2-3	NA	TRBV10-3	13	TGTGCCATCAGTGAAGGCGGTGGGGATACGCAGTATTTT	CAISEGGGDTQYF
few	TRBJ2-5	NA	TRBV12-3/TRBV12-4	15	TGTGCCAGCAGTTTGGGGCTCCTGCGCCAAGAGACCCAGTACTTC	CASSLGLLRQETQYF
many	TRBJ2-2	NA	TRBV6-1	15	TGTGCCAGCACGGTCCAAGCGGGGAACACCGGGGAGCTGTTTTTT	CASTVQAGNTGELFF
NA	TRBJ1-1	TRBD1	TRBV19	16	TGTGCCAGTAGTATGGAGGGGACAGGGTTGAACACTGAAGCTTTCTTT	CASSMEGTGLNTEAFF
NA	TRBJ1-3	TRBD1	TRBV28	16	TGTGCCAGCAGTTTACCGGGACAGGGGTTGGGAAACACCATATATTTT	CASSLPGQGLGNTIYF
once	TRBJ2-2	NA	TRBV3-1	11	TGTGCCAGCACCCAAACCGGGGAGCTGTTTTTT	CASTQTGELFF
NA	TRBJ1-4	TRBD1	TRBV15	16	TGTGCCACCAGCAGAGATAGGGGGCGAAGTAATGAAAAACTGTTTTTT	CATSRDRGRSNEKLFF
NA	TRBJ1-2	NA	TRBV2	17	TGTGCCAGCAGTGAACCGCCGATTTTTTCACTATGGGGTGGCTACACCTTC	CASSEPPIFSLWGGYTF
NA	TRBJ1-1	TRBD1	TRBV2	14	TGTGCCAGCAGTCTACAGGGGTGGGACACTGAAGCTTTCTTT	CASSLQGWDTEAFF
NA	TRBJ2-3	TRBD1	TRBV24-1	16	TGTGCCACCAGTGATCAAGACAGGGGACTTGCAGATACGCAGTATTTT	CATSDQDRGLADTQYF
NA	TRBJ2-2	NA	TRBV27	12	TGTGCCAGCAGCTATCAGACCGGGGAGCTGTTTTTT	CASSYQTGELFF
NA	TRBJ1-5	NA	TRBV19	13	TGTGCCAGTAGTATAGACGGTTATCAGCCCCAGCATTTT	CASSIDGYQPQHF
few	TRBJ2-5	TRBD1	TRBV29-1	13	TGCAGCGTTGAAGGGGACAGGGGAGAGACCCAGTACTTC	CSVEGDRGETQYF
few	TRBJ2-5	TRBD2	TRBV7-8	16	TGTGCCAGCAGCTTAGTAGAACTAGCGGGGGTAGAGACCCAGTACTTC	CASSLVELAGVETQYF
NA	TRBJ2-2	NA	TRBV20-1	14	TGCAGTGGGCTCTCGGAGGGGCGCACCGGGGAGCTGTTTTTT	CSGLSEGRTGELFF
few	TRBJ1-2	NA	TRBV19	15	TGTGCCAGTTCCCCTCCACCGATAAACCCATATGGCTACACCTTC	CASSPPPINPYGYTF
NA	TRBJ2-2	TRBD2	TRBV5-1	15	TGCGCCAGCAGCTCAGCGGGGGCCGGCACCGGGGAGCTGTTTTTT	CASSSAGAGTGELFF
NA	TRBJ2-2	NA	TRBV7-3	13	TGTGCCAGCAGCTTAACCGGGACCGGGGGGCTGTTTTTT	CASSLTGTGGLFF
few	TRBJ2-3	NA	TRBV18	13	TGTGCCAGCTCACCGGCCAGTTCAGATACGCAGTATTTT	CASSPASSDTQYF
few	TRBJ2-1	TRBD2	TRBV15	16	TGTGCCACCAGCAGAGTTGTAGCGGGGGGGCCTAATGAGCAGTTCTTC	CATSRVVAGGPNEQFF
few	TRBJ2-1	TRBD2	TRBV6-1	15	TGTGCCAGCAGTCAAACCGGGACTAGCTACAATGAGCAGTTCTTC	CASSQTGTSYNEQFF
NA	TRBJ2-6	NA	TRBV4-2	15	TGTGCCAGCAGTCGCAGGGGGGATGGGGCCAACGTCCTGACTTTC	CASSRRGDGANVLTF
NA	TRBJ2-2	NA	TRBV7-9	15	NA	CASILDRGHDGELFF
NA	TRBJ2-5	NA	TRBV7-8	15	TGTGCCAGCAGCTTAGGGGGCGGGACGGGAGAGACCCAGTACTTC	CASSLGGGTGETQYF
NA	TRBJ2-6	NA	TRBV25-1	14	TGTGCCAGCAGTGAAGCCTCTGGGGCCAACGTCCTGACTTTC	CASSEASGANVLTF
once	TRBJ2-5	TRBD1	TRBV28	14	TGTGCCATCAGTGTAGGACAGGGTAGCAGGACCCAGTACTTC	CAISVGQGSRTQYF
NA	TRBJ1-1	NA	TRBV7-2	14	TGTGCCAGCAGCTTGCGGGGGACGAAACCTGAAGCTTTATTT	CASSLRGTKPEALF
few	TRBJ2-5	NA	TRBV29-1	11	TGCAGCGTTAGGTACCAAGAGACCCAGTACTTC	CSVRYQETQYF
many	TRBJ1-5	NA	TRBV28	14	TGTGCCAGCAGTTTAATCAGGCCTAATCAGCCCCAGCATTTT	CASSLIRPNQPQHF